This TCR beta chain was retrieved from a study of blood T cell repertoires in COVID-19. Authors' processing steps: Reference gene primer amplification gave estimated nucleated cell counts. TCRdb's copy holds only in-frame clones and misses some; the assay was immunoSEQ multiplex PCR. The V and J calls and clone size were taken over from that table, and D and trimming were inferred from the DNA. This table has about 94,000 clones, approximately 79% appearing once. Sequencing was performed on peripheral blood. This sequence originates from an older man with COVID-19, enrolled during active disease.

CDR3 loop: CASSQEILAGEGNEQFF. In DNA, the CDR3 is TGTGCCAGCAGCCAAGAAATTTTAGCGGGAGAAGGTAATGAGCAGTTCTTC. The chain couples TRBV3-1 (or the pseudogene TRBV3-2) to TRBJ2-1; the match to TRBD2 covers 9 bases. This CDR3 has 17 amino acids. The J segment lost 7 bases and the V segment lost 0 bases, leaving 10 bases of the junction unmatched. Per the germline V gene, CDR1 is LGHDT and CDR2 is YNNKEL (reference sequence).